This T cell receptor beta chain was sequenced for a study of cytomegalovirus exposure and HLA in healthy donors. Germline V CDR1 and CDR2: SGHNT, YYREEE (reference sequence). CDR3 length equals 16 residues. The V gene end was trimmed by 0 bases and the J gene end by 7 bases; junction bases not matched to a gene: 7. Everyone who donated was a healthy bone marrow donor. The PCR used 60 Vbeta and 13 Jbeta primers. TCRdb keeps only in-frame clones here, not all; method: immunoSEQ multiplex PCR. Among about 62,000 clones, 70% to 90% were seen once, and the ten largest hold over 1.1%. The receptor was isolated from a man between 18 and 35 years old in good health and CMV-seronegative. The sample comprised PBMCs. The rearrangement joins TRBV5-4 to TRBJ1-4; TRBD1 aligns across 9 bases. The CDR3 DNA follows: TGTGCCAGCAGCTTGGCCGTACAGGGGGCCGGTGAAAAACTGTTTTTT. Its protein is CASSLAVQGAGEKLFF.